This entry concerns a single TCR beta chain. The record originates from a study of blood T cell repertoires in COVID-19. Study-wide context: Both acute and convalescent COVID-19 samples were obtained from the United States, Italy and Spain. Sample material is recorded as cDNA or gDNA derived from T cells, B-cell-depleted T cells, or PBMCs.

Original methodology: Reference gene primer amplification gave estimated nucleated cell counts. Assay used: immunoSEQ multiplex PCR; TCRdb lists only in-frame clones, some missing. D and trimming were read from the DNA, whereas the V and J calls and clone size are those reported in that table. The sample holds roughly 290,000 clones; 75% to 90% are singletons and the top ten take 9.5% to 15%. CDR1 is LGHDT and CDR2 is YNNKEL in the germline V gene (reference sequence). V shed 1 base and J shed 0 bases, with 12 bases lying between them. The CDR3 sequence is 16 residues long. The sequence derives from a woman aged 55 to 70 with acute or convalescent COVID-19. The material sequenced was peripheral blood. The genes are TRBV3-1 (or the pseudogene TRBV3-2) and TRBJ1-2, with D maybe TRBD1 (5 bases). The CDR3 region is CASSQGGQGANYGYTF. CDR3 coding DNA: TGTGCCAGCAGCCAAGGTGGGCAGGGCGCTAACTATGGCTACACCTTC.